Below are 21 T cell receptor beta chains sequenced from a single sample in a study of technical replicates of blood from several donors. Profiled with immunoSEQ multiplex PCR; TCRdb holds only in-frame clones, not every one. Altogether around 72,000 clones are present, over 95% being singletons, with the ten largest covering roughly 0.2%. Sequenced input: T cells isolated from PBMCs. These receptors were taken from a human donor in good health.

This chain joins TRBV11-1 and TRBJ1-2; 10 bases line up with TRBD1. From germline, CDR1 is SGHAT and CDR2 FQDESV (reference sequence). Trimming took 5 bases from V and 6 from J; bases not matched to a gene: 3. This CDR3 region has 13 residues. The CDR3 loop is CASSPGTGDGYTF. Here the CDR3 DNA reads TGTGCCAGCAGCCCAGGGACAGGGGATGGCTACACCTTC. The variable domain in full, completed from reference TRBV11-1 and TRBJ1-2, reads EAEVAQSPRYKITEKSQAVAFWCDPISGHATLYWYRQILGQGPELLVQFQDESVVDDSQLPKDRFSAERLKGVDSTLKIQPAELGDSAMYLCASSPGTGDGYTFGSGTRLTVV.

The chain joins TRBV6-1 to TRBJ2-7; TRBD1 aligns across 8 bases. The CDR3 consists of 15 residues. The V gene's germline CDR1 is MNHNS and CDR2 SASEGT. V lost 4 bases and J lost 3; bases outside the gene matches: 8. CDR3 in amino acids: CASSVRQGLVYEQYF. CDR3 nucleotides: TGTGCCAGCAGTGTTAGACAGGGGCTGGTCTACGAGCAGTACTTC.

The rearrangement joins TRBV5-1 to TRBJ2-5; 11 bases agree with TRBD2. The CDR3 is 16 amino acids. Germline V gene lookup returns CDR1 SGHRS and CDR2 YFSETQ. The V gene end was trimmed by 0 bases and the J gene end by 1 base; junction bases not matched to a gene: 2. CDR3 loop: CASSLGLAGSQETQYF. The DNA for the CDR3 is TGCGCCAGCAGCTTGGGACTAGCGGGGTCCCAAGAGACCCAGTACTTC.

The V and J genes are TRBV5-1 and TRBJ2-7; 8 nucleotides agree with TRBD2. V dropped 4 bases and J dropped 4; count of bases not matched to a gene: 10. Germline CDR1 and CDR2: SGHRS and YFSETQ. The CDR3 length is 15 residues. DNA of the CDR3: TGCGCCAGCAGCCCGGGGGGGGTGCGGATGTACGAGCAGTACTTC. Its protein is CASSPGGVRMYEQYF.

The gene calls are TRBV5-1 and TRBJ2-1; TRBD2 aligns across 11 bases. The germline V gene encodes CDR1 SGHRS and CDR2 YFSETQ. V was clipped by 4 bases and J by 7 bases; unmatched bases: 13. The CDR3 extends over 17 amino acids. For the CDR3, the DNA is TGCGCCAGCAGCCCCGGCCTTAGCGGGAGGGCCGGGAATGAGCAGTTCTTC. This sequence encodes CASSPGLSGRAGNEQFF.

The chain couples TRBV7-2 to TRBJ1-1, with D uncertain. The CDR3 spans 14 residues. The germline V gene encodes CDR1 SGHTA and CDR2 FQGNSA. With 3 bases removed from V and 0 bases from J, the gap between germline ends came to 8 bases. Here the CDR3 reads CASSLGRMNTEAFF. CDR3 nucleotide sequence: TGTGCCAGCAGCTTGGGCAGGATGAACACTGAAGCTTTCTTT.

Details on this clone: At one end, the junction sequence differs from germline, possibly due to a read error. V is TRBV7-7 and J is TRBJ2-2; D unresolved. This CDR3 comprises 15 residues. CDR1 is SSHAT and CDR2 is FNYEAQ in the germline V gene (reference sequence). In nucleotides, the CDR3 is TGTGCTAGCAGCTTAACCCTAAACTTGTACGGGGAGCTGTTTTTT. It specifies CASSLTLNLYGELFF.

This chain connects TRBV30 to TRBJ2-3; D unclear. This CDR3 is built from 14 residues. V lost 3 bases and J lost 3, with 13 bases in between. Germline V gives CDR1 GTSNPN, CDR2 SVGIG (reference sequence). The CDR3 sequence is CAWRALAVTDTQYF. The CDR3 DNA is TGTGCCTGGAGGGCCCTGGCGGTTACAGATACGCAGTATTTT.

This rearrangement joins TRBV4-3 to TRBJ2-2, with 10 positions matching TRBD2. Per the germline V gene, CDR1 is LGHNA and CDR2 is YSLEER. The length of the CDR3 is 17 residues. V shed 0 bases and J 7 bases; nucleotides not matched to a gene: 8. CDR3 bases: TGCGCCAGCAGCCAAGAGTCAGCGGGAGGGCCTGTCGGGGAGCTGTTTTTT. Translated, it gives CASSQESAGGPVGELFF.

The V call is TRBV4-2, the J call TRBJ2-7, with D tentatively TRBD2 (5 bases). The germline V gene has CDR1 LGHNA and CDR2 YNFKEQ. V lost 4 bases and J lost 3, with 10 bases in between. This CDR3 is 13 amino acids long. This chain's CDR3 is CASSPRRGYEQYF. CDR3 coding DNA: TGTGCCAGCAGCCCTCGACGGGGCTACGAGCAGTACTTC.

For the CDR3, the DNA is TGTGCCAGCAGCCCGGGTGGGAACACTGAAGCTTTCTTT. Translation gives CASSPGGNTEAFF. The V call is TRBV27, the J call TRBJ1-1, with D uncertain. The CDR3 has 13 amino acids. The germline V and J ends were trimmed by 6 bases and 1 base, with 9 bases remaining between them. From germline, CDR1 is MNHEY and CDR2 SMNVEV (reference sequence).

The chain recombines TRBV4-1 with TRBJ1-2; 8 nucleotides agree with TRBD1. The CDR3 runs 15 residues. V lost 0 bases to trimming and J lost 4 bases; unmatched junction nucleotides: 4. CDR1 is MGHRA, CDR2 YSYEKL, per germline. Here the CDR3 DNA reads TGCGCCAGCAGCCAAGAGACAGGGGCGTCCTATGGCTACACCTTC. Its protein product is CASSQETGASYGYTF.

The chain links TRBV4-2 to TRBJ2-1, with 11 bases lining up with TRBD2. This CDR3 region has 15 residues. Germline CDR1 and CDR2: LGHNA and YNFKEQ. The trim removed 4 bases at V and 9 bases at J, leaving 8 bases unmatched. Written as DNA, the CDR3 is TGTGCCAGCAGCCGAACTAGCGGGAGTTTGGGTGAGCAGTTCTTC. Its protein product is CASSRTSGSLGEQFF.

V and J are TRBV19 and TRBJ1-1; D gene unclear. This CDR3 region has 12 residues. Germline V gives CDR1 LNHDA, CDR2 SQIVND (reference sequence). V lost 4 bases and J lost 11, with 14 bases in between. The CDR3 reads CASSSDTGKAFF. CDR3 in DNA: TGTGCCAGTAGTAGCGACACCGGTAAGGCTTTCTTT. Combining the CDR3 with reference TRBV19 and TRBJ1-1 gives the whole variable domain DGGITQSPKYLFRKEGQNVTLSCEQNLNHDAMYWYRQDPGQGLRLIYYSQIVNDFQKGDIAEGYSVSREKKESFPLTVTSAQKNPTAFYLCASSSDTGKAFFGQGTRLTVV.

This clone was seen just once. The chain combines TRBV7-2 with TRBJ2-7; perhaps TRBD1 as D (6 bases). Germline V gene data show CDR1 as SGHTA and CDR2 as FQGNSA. The germline V and J ends were trimmed by 5 bases and 2 bases, with 13 bases remaining between them. The CDR3 is 14 residues long. This CDR3 is CASSLETGPYEQYF. Here the CDR3 DNA reads TGTGCCAGCAGCCTCGAGACAGGCCCCTACGAGCAGTACTTC.

This chain links TRBV28 with TRBJ2-7, with a possible D match to TRBD2 (6 bases). The V gene lost 3 bases and the J gene lost 0 bases, with 12 bases spanning the gap. Germline V gene lookup returns CDR1 MDHEN and CDR2 SYDVKM. The CDR3 contains 15 residues. The DNA of the CDR3 is TGTGCCAGCAGTTTCTACCGGGGGAGCTCCTACGAGCAGTACTTC. It yields the protein CASSFYRGSSYEQYF. Drawing the rest from reference TRBV28 and TRBJ2-7, the complete variable domain is DVKVTQSSRYLVKRTGEKVFLECVQDMDHENMFWYRQDPGLGLRLIYFSYDVKMKEKGDIPEGYSVSREKKERFSLILESASTNQTSMYLCASSFYRGSSYEQYFGPGTRLTVT.

The J gene is TRBJ2-7, the V gene TRBV5-4; the match to TRBD1 covers 7 bases. The V gene end was trimmed by 3 bases and the J gene end by 3 bases; junction bases not matched to a gene: 3. Germline V gives CDR1 SGHNT, CDR2 YYREEE (reference sequence). The CDR3 loop spans 13 amino acids. The CDR3 here is CASSSTGRYEQYF. The CDR3 region has the DNA TGTGCCAGCAGCTCGACAGGGCGCTACGAGCAGTACTTC.

The chain employs TRBV29-1 and TRBJ1-2; D is ambiguous. The CDR3 runs to 12 residues. The V end was cut by 0 bases, the J end by 5 bases, with 7 bases between. Germline lookup yields CDR1 SQVTM and CDR2 ANQGSEA. CDR3 DNA: TGCAGCGTTGAAGATCTTAATTATGGCTACACCTTC. This gives the protein CSVEDLNYGYTF.

Only one count was recorded for this clone. The chain links TRBV27 to TRBJ1-2, with D perhaps TRBD1 (6 bases). The CDR3 has 13 amino acids. The germline V gene has CDR1 MNHEY and CDR2 SMNVEV (reference sequence). Trimming stripped 6 bases from V and 3 bases from J, with 11 bases between. CDR3 in amino acids: CASRRTVDYGYTF. The CDR3 DNA follows: TGTGCCAGCAGAAGGACAGTCGACTATGGCTACACCTTC.

The chain recombines TRBV5-1 with TRBJ2-5; 7 bases align to TRBD1. The germline V gene has CDR1 SGHRS and CDR2 YFSETQ. The CDR3 totals 16 residues. V shed 3 bases and J 7 bases; nucleotides not matched to a gene: 15. CDR3 bases: TGCGCCAGCAGCTCGTCTCGAACTACAGGGGCGGCGACCCAGTACTTC. Its protein is CASSSSRTTGAATQYF.

This clone was counted once. The CDR3 is CASSEQGTGYTF. The CDR3 nucleotides read TGTGCCAGCAGCGAGCAGGGGACTGGCTACACCTTC. The V and J genes are TRBV6-6 and TRBJ1-2; D perhaps matches TRBD1 (6 bases). The CDR3 runs 12 residues. V was shortened by 6 bases and J by 7 bases, with 12 bases between the two germline ends. Per the germline V gene, CDR1 is MNHNY and CDR2 is SVGAGI (reference sequence).